Listed below are T cell receptor beta chains from one sample, sequenced in a study of a mutant IDH1 vaccine in newly diagnosed glioma. These TCRs are of unknown antigen specificity. Here immunoSEQ multiplex PCR was the method, and the copy in TCRdb shows in-frame clones only, minus some. The repertoire holds some 23,000 clones, with 65% to 85% as singletons. The specimen comprised PBMCs, sampled from a glioma patient whose treatment included an IDH1 peptide vaccine. The receptors derive from a young woman with glioma. Both conserved end residues are part of each CDR3. The D gene is left open where the match is weak. A clone size is listed for some rows: how often the clone was seen (once, few, many), or a class if it is expanded.

CASSYSTGIEAFF TGTGCCAGCAGTTACTCGACGGGAATTGAAGCTTTCTTT TRBJ1-1 NA TRBV6-5 NA
CASSPTLGQGTHEQYF TGTGCCAGCAGTCCGACTCTGGGACAGGGGACCCACGAGCAGTACTTC TRBJ2-7 TRBD1 TRBV27 NA
CASSKMTGGINTGELFF TGCGCCAGCAGCAAAATGACAGGGGGCATAAACACCGGGGAGCTGTTTTTT TRBJ2-2 TRBD1 TRBV5-1 NA
CASRGGTGLQPQHF TGTGCCAGCAGGGGAGGGACAGGGTTGCAGCCCCAGCATTTT TRBJ1-5 TRBD1 TRBV2 NA
CASRGNSGSVPDTQYF TGCGCCAGCAGAGGAAATAGCGGGAGCGTCCCAGATACGCAGTATTTT TRBJ2-3 TRBD2 TRBV10-2 NA
CASSYSSGGVNEQYF TGTGCCAGCAGTTACTCTAGCGGGGGGGTCAACGAGCAGTACTTC TRBJ2-7 TRBD2 TRBV6-6 NA
CASSVGVALLETQYF TGTGCCAGCAGCGTAGGGGTCGCACTGTTAGAGACCCAGTACTTC TRBJ2-5 NA TRBV9 NA
CSVEGMRGSDEKLFF TGCAGCGTTGAAGGGATGCGGGGGAGCGATGAAAAACTGTTTTTT TRBJ1-4 NA TRBV29-1 NA
CASGAGTPPSYEQYF TGTGCCAGCGGGGCCGGGACACCGCCTTCCTACGAGCAGTACTTC TRBJ2-7 NA TRBV28 NA
CASSVAAQEAGRLSTEAFF TGTGCCAGCAGCGTAGCCGCTCAGGAAGCAGGGCGGCTAAGCACTGAAGCTTTCTTT TRBJ1-1 NA TRBV9 NA
CASSQGTGKWEQYF TGTGCCAGCAGTCAGGGGACAGGGAAGTGGGAGCAGTACTTC TRBJ2-7 TRBD1 TRBV6-5 NA
CASKRGGQYEQYF TGTGCCAGCAAGAGGGGCGGGCAATACGAGCAGTACTTC TRBJ2-7 NA TRBV14 NA
CATNGDGEMNTEAFF TGTGCCACCAATGGAGACGGCGAAATGAACACTGAAGCTTTCTTT TRBJ1-1 NA TRBV10-3 few
CASSPGTSGVSTDTQYF TGTGCCAGCAGCCCAGGGACTAGCGGGGTGAGCACAGATACGCAGTATTTT TRBJ2-3 TRBD2 TRBV7-9 once
CAWSSTSYNEQFF TGTGCCTGGAGTTCCACTTCCTACAATGAGCAGTTCTTC TRBJ2-1 NA TRBV30 NA
CASSIGRTGELFF TGTGCCAGTAGTATAGGTCGAACCGGGGAGCTGTTTTTT TRBJ2-2 NA TRBV19 NA
CASGAEPNTGELFF TGTGCTAGTGGAGCGGAGCCGAACACCGGGGAGCTGTTTTTT TRBJ2-2 NA TRBV12-5 NA
CAWTRQGATSYEQYF TGTGCCTGGACCAGACAGGGGGCGACCTCCTACGAGCAGTACTTC TRBJ2-7 TRBD1 TRBV30 NA
CASSLTKGGYNEQFF TGTGCCAGCAGCCTAACTAAGGGGGGTTACAATGAGCAGTTCTTC TRBJ2-1 NA TRBV7-9 NA
CASSLFPQGTQPQHF TGTGCCAGCAGTTTATTTCCCCAGGGTACCCAGCCCCAGCATTTT TRBJ1-5 NA TRBV28 NA
CAWTPGRINTEAFF TGTGCCTGGACCCCCGGGCGGATAAACACTGAAGCTTTCTTT TRBJ1-1 NA TRBV30 NA
CSVLGLAGEYEQYF TGCAGCGTTTTGGGACTAGCGGGAGAGTACGAGCAGTACTTC TRBJ2-7 TRBD2 TRBV29-1 NA
CASSYVGTEAFF TGTGCCAGCAGTTACGTGGGCACTGAAGCTTTCTTT TRBJ1-1 NA TRBV6-5 few
CASRWGVNQPQHF TGTGCCAGCAGGTGGGGAGTCAATCAGCCCCAGCATTTT TRBJ1-5 NA TRBV2 once
CAWSSGVRVGTQHF TGTGCCTGGAGTTCCGGGGTCCGAGTTGGGACCCAGCATTTT TRBJ1-5 NA TRBV30 NA
CASEQDRLNYGYTF TGTGCCAGCGAACAGGACAGGCTTAACTATGGCTACACCTTC TRBJ1-2 TRBD1 TRBV7-9 NA
CASSLQRGGVDQPQHF TGCGCCAGCAGCCTTCAAAGGGGGGGGGTCGATCAGCCCCAGCATTTT TRBJ1-5 NA TRBV4-1 NA
CASSGTGSLAKNIQYF TGTGCCAGCAGTGGGACAGGGTCCTTAGCCAAAAACATTCAGTACTTC TRBJ2-4 TRBD1 TRBV6-1 NA
CASSMETGGYNEQFF TGTGCCAGTAGTATGGAGACAGGGGGTTACAATGAGCAGTTCTTC TRBJ2-1 TRBD1 TRBV19 NA
CAWSLGFNTEAFF TGTGCCTGGAGTTTAGGTTTTAACACTGAAGCTTTCTTT TRBJ1-1 NA TRBV30 few
CASSSGQQETQYF TGTGCCAGCAGCTCGGGACAGCAAGAGACCCAGTACTTC TRBJ2-5 TRBD1 TRBV5-4 NA
CASSYSATLNTEAFF TGTGCCAGCAGTTACTCGGCCACTTTGAACACTGAAGCTTTCTTT TRBJ1-1 NA TRBV6-5 NA
CASSSHMGNIQYF TGTGCCAGCAGCTCGCACATGGGAAACATTCAGTACTTC TRBJ2-4 NA TRBV11-2 NA
CSVEDFPRNGGGTDTQYF TGCAGCGTTGAAGATTTCCCCCGGAACGGGGGGGGCACAGATACGCAGTATTTT TRBJ2-3 TRBD2 TRBV29-1 NA
CASTPRDRRMTEAFF TGTGCCAGCACACCCAGGGACAGGAGGATGACTGAAGCTTTCTTT TRBJ1-1 TRBD1 TRBV19 NA
CASSPATGALSTDTQYF TGTGCCAGCAGCCCAGCGACAGGGGCCCTTAGCACAGATACGCAGTATTTT TRBJ2-3 TRBD1 TRBV7-2 once
CASSPGTGSYEQYF TGTGCCAGCAGCCCGGGGACTGGCTCCTACGAGCAGTACTTC TRBJ2-7 NA TRBV7-2 once
CASSREGTGYEIDTEAFF TGTGCCAGCAGCCGAGAAGGGACAGGGTACGAAATAGACACTGAAGCTTTCTTT TRBJ1-1 TRBD1 TRBV7-2 once
CAWDRGDSPLHF TGTGCCTGGGACAGGGGGGATTCACCCCTCCACTTT TRBJ1-6 TRBD1 TRBV30 few
CASSAATNYEQYF TGTGCCAGTAGTGCGGCTACCAACTACGAGCAGTACTTC TRBJ2-7 NA TRBV19 NA
CASISGLKQFF TGTGCCAGTATAAGCGGTCTCAAGCAGTTCTTC TRBJ2-1 NA TRBV11-2 NA
CASREAGDWIETQYF TGTGCCAGCAGGGAGGCGGGAGACTGGATTGAGACCCAGTACTTC TRBJ2-5 TRBD2 TRBV6-5 NA
CATLARSSYEQYF TGTGCCACCTTAGCGAGGAGCTCCTACGAGCAGTACTTC TRBJ2-7 NA TRBV10-3 NA
CASSENRENYGYTF TGTGCCAGCAGTGAGAACAGGGAGAACTACGGCTACACCTTC TRBJ1-2 NA TRBV2 NA
CASWTGMNTEAFF TGTGCCAGCTGGACGGGGATGAACACTGAAGCTTTCTTT TRBJ1-1 NA TRBV6-5 NA
CASSLQTSGGYNEQFF TGCGCCAGCAGCCTGCAGACTAGCGGGGGATACAATGAGCAGTTCTTC TRBJ2-1 TRBD2 TRBV5-1 NA
CSVAGVYEQYF TGCAGCGTTGCAGGGGTTTACGAGCAGTACTTC TRBJ2-7 NA TRBV29-1 NA
CASSLELGTDTQYF TGCGCCAGCAGCTTGGAACTGGGTACGGATACGCAGTATTTT TRBJ2-3 NA TRBV5-1 NA
CASRNRGGETQYF TGTGCCAGCAGAAACAGGGGTGGAGAGACCCAGTACTTC TRBJ2-5 TRBD1 TRBV5-8 NA
CASSPGTRYGYTF TGTGCCAGCAGCCCGGGGACCCGCTATGGCTACACCTTC TRBJ1-2 NA TRBV5-4 NA
CASSVDKQETQYF TGTGCCAGCAGCGTCGACAAGCAAGAGACCCAGTACTTC TRBJ2-5 NA TRBV7-2 once
CASSLRVREAYEQYF TGTGCCAGCAGCTTAAGGGTGCGGGAGGCCTACGAGCAGTACTTC TRBJ2-7 TRBD2 TRBV7-2 NA
CASSLPMGKGTAGELFF TGTGCCAGCAGCTTACCTATGGGGAAAGGGACCGCTGGGGAGCTGTTTTTT TRBJ2-2 NA TRBV7-8 NA